This TCR beta chain derives from a study of lymphopenia after photon versus proton radiotherapy. Points from the study as a whole: After the lymphocyte nadir, photon-treated repertoires showed oligoclonal expansion, especially of CD8+ Temra cells. Authors raise, but do not show, better survival with proton therapy. Photon-treated patients lost naive T cells and TCR diversity; proton-treated stayed stable.

This CDR3 has 15 amino acids. Trimming left V 0 bases short and J 0 bases short, with 6 bases between. Germline lookup yields CDR1 KGHSH and CDR2 LQKENI. Of note for this clone: No antigen is known for it.

Clones were read by immunoSEQ multiplex PCR, and TCRdb kept only the in-frame ones, dropping some. The sample includes some 27,000 clones, roughly 87% of them seen just once. The rearrangement links TRBV18 to TRBJ2-1; tentative D call: TRBD1 (6 bases). Sequencing was performed on peripheral blood, taken from a patient treated with photon-based radiotherapy. The receptor was isolated from a man over 45 with gastric cancer. The CDR3 here is CASSPPDSSYNEQFF. The CDR3 nucleotides are TGTGCCAGCTCACCACCGGACAGCTCCTACAATGAGCAGTTCTTC.